The rows below give T cell receptor beta chains drawn from one sample of a study of OX40 agonist ivuxolimab in advanced cancers. Here immunoSEQ multiplex PCR was the method, and the copy in TCRdb shows in-frame clones only, minus some. The sample lists about 31,000 clones; about 83% were seen once. The sample in question was CD4+ or CD8+ T cells sorted from blood, obtained in a trial of the OX40 agonist ivuxolimab. The receptors were gathered from an adult with an advanced solid tumor such as melanoma, head and neck, liver or kidney cancer. CDR3s include the opening cysteine and the closing phenylalanine or tryptophan. The D gene is left open where the match is weak. Clone size appears in some rows only: once, few, many, or a class for an expanded clone.

- TRBJ1-3 - TRBV19 CASSIQGTGNTIYF TGTGCCAGTAGTATCCAGGGCACTGGAAACACCATATATTTT
- TRBJ2-2 - TRBV7-5 CARSLGGTANSGELFF TGTGCCAGAAGCTTAGGCGGGACAGCGAATTCAGGGGAGCTGTTTTTT
TRBD2 TRBJ2-7 once TRBV5-6 CASSFVERGHEQYF TGTGCCAGCAGCTTCGTGGAGCGGGGACACGAGCAGTACTTC
- TRBJ1-1 - TRBV28 CASSLVARLFTEAFF TGTGCCAGCAGCCTAGTGGCCAGGTTATTCACTGAAGCTTTCTTT
- TRBJ2-3 - TRBV7-2 CASSVTAGRGDTQYF TGTGCCAGCAGCGTTACGGCGGGCCGAGGGGATACGCAGTATTTT
TRBD2 TRBJ2-5 - TRBV4-2 CASSHPTSGNQETQYF TGTGCCAGCAGCCACCCGACTAGCGGGAACCAAGAGACCCAGTACTTC
TRBD2 TRBJ2-1 - TRBV5-4 CASSLEASGYKQFF TGTGCCAGCAGCTTGGAGGCTAGCGGATATAAGCAGTTCTTC
- TRBJ2-1 - TRBV6-1 CASSETDSSYNEQFF TGTGCCAGCAGTGAAACAGATAGCTCCTACAATGAGCAGTTCTTC
- TRBJ2-3 - TRBV28 CASSNYRKITDTQYF TGTGCCAGCAGTAACTACAGGAAAATCACAGATACGCAGTATTTT
- TRBJ2-7 once TRBV28 CASSPPSGRVNEQYF TGTGCCAGCAGTCCCCCGTCGGGACGGGTGAACGAGCAGTACTTC
- TRBJ2-1 - TRBV27 CASRHSLLSSYNEQFF TGTGCCAGCAGACACAGCCTTCTGAGCTCCTACAATGAGCAGTTCTTC
TRBD1 TRBJ2-7 - TRBV4-2 CASSHSGTAYEQYF TGTGCCAGCAGCCACTCGGGGACAGCTTACGAGCAGTACTTC
- TRBJ2-5 - TRBV9 CASSVAPGETQYF TGTGCCAGCAGCGTAGCTCCTGGTGAGACCCAGTACTTC
TRBD1 TRBJ1-4 - TRBV2 CASSVTGGGNEKLFF TGTGCCAGCAGTGTTACAGGGGGCGGCAATGAAAAACTGTTTTTT
- TRBJ2-1 - TRBV7-9 CASSLESGRRFNNEQFF TGTGCCAGCAGCTTAGAATCCGGGCGGCGCTTTAACAATGAGCAGTTCTTC
- TRBJ2-2 - TRBV6-5 CASSSGTGHTGELFF TGTGCCAGCAGTAGCGGGACAGGACACACCGGGGAGCTGTTTTTT
TRBD1 TRBJ1-3 - TRBV5-1 CASSTGGASIGNTIYF TGCGCCAGCAGCACAGGGGGCGCATCCATTGGAAACACCATATATTTT
TRBD2 TRBJ2-1 - TRBV7-3 CASSLNPSGASYNEQFF TGTGCCAGCAGCTTAAATCCTAGCGGGGCCTCCTACAATGAGCAGTTCTTC
TRBD1 TRBJ2-2 - TRBV29-1 CSAGQENTGELFF TGCAGCGCTGGACAGGAGAACACCGGGGAGCTGTTTTTT
- TRBJ2-7 - TRBV7-8 CASSTTLASYEQYF TGTGCCAGCAGCACCACCCTAGCCTCCTACGAGCAGTACTTC
TRBD1 TRBJ1-5 - TRBV9 CASSVGTGNQPQHF TGTGCCAGCAGCGTGGGGACAGGTAATCAGCCCCAGCATTTT
- TRBJ1-1 - TRBV29-1 CSVELISTEAFF TGCAGCGTTGAGTTGATAAGCACTGAAGCTTTCTTT
TRBD2 TRBJ2-7 - TRBV10-1 CASSEAGGHEQYF TGCGCCAGCAGCGAAGCGGGGGGGCACGAGCAGTACTTC
TRBD1 TRBJ2-7 - TRBV5-4 CASSPGTDPYEQYF TGTGCCAGCAGCCCCGGGACAGACCCCTACGAGCAGTACTTC
- TRBJ2-7 - TRBV29-1 CSVESGPYEQYF TGCAGCGTTGAGTCGGGACCCTACGAGCAGTACTTC
- TRBJ2-7 - TRBV7-8 CASNNRASYEQYF TGTGCCAGCAACAACAGGGCGTCCTACGAGCAGTACTTC
TRBD1 TRBJ1-5 - TRBV27 CASRDRGNQPQHF TGTGCCAGCAGGGACAGGGGCAATCAGCCCCAGCATTTT
TRBD2 TRBJ2-5 - TRBV27 CASSLGGGPGETQYF TGTGCCAGCAGTTTGGGCGGGGGGCCAGGGGAGACCCAGTACTTC
- TRBJ2-1 - TRBV1 CTSSQVTRDSSYNEQFF TGCACCAGCAGCCAAGTTACCCGGGACAGCTCCTACAATGAGCAGTTCTTC
- TRBJ2-1 - TRBV2 CASRIGPGHVSYNEQFF TGTGCCAGCAGAATTGGCCCGGGACACGTCTCCTACAATGAGCAGTTCTTC
TRBD1 TRBJ1-5 - TRBV7-6 CASSYDRGAQPQHF TGTGCCAGCAGCTACGACAGGGGGGCTCAGCCCCAGCATTTT
- TRBJ2-7 - TRBV28 CASGRDSHPSDEQYF TGTGCCAGCGGCAGGGACTCCCACCCCTCCGACGAGCAGTACTTC
- TRBJ1-1 - TRBV11-2 CASSPEEAFF TGTGCCAGCAGCCCGGAAGAAGCTTTCTTT
- TRBJ2-7 - TRBV6-5 CASSYTARGRSEQYF TGTGCCAGCAGTTACACTGCACGGGGTCGTAGCGAGCAGTACTTC
TRBD2 TRBJ2-3 - TRBV27 CASTPTSGTDTQYF TGTGCCAGCACCCCAACTAGCGGCACAGATACGCAGTATTTT
- TRBJ2-7 - TRBV20-1 CSARGIYEQYF TGCAGTGCGAGAGGGATTTACGAGCAGTACTTC
TRBD2 TRBJ2-1 - TRBV30 CAWSGPSGGHYNEQFF TGTGCCTGGAGTGGCCCCAGCGGGGGCCATTACAATGAGCAGTTCTTC
- TRBJ2-2 - TRBV7-3 CASRALGGELFF TGTGCCAGCAGGGCCCTCGGGGGGGAGCTGTTTTTT
- TRBJ1-5 - TRBV18 CASSLYNQPQHF TGTGCCAGCTCACTCTACAATCAGCCCCAGCATTTT
TRBD1 TRBJ1-3 - TRBV27 CASSLFPPGGPGNTIYF TGTGCCAGCAGTTTATTCCCTCCAGGGGGGCCTGGAAACACCATATATTTT
- TRBJ2-2 - TRBV4-1 CASSQGPADAPNTGELFF TGCGCCAGCAGCCAAGGGCCGGCGGATGCCCCGAACACCGGGGAGCTGTTTTTT
- TRBJ2-3 - TRBV7-9 CASSPRGNTDTQYF TGTGCCAGCAGCCCCCGGGGCAACACAGATACGCAGTATTTT